These 22 T cell receptor beta chains came from one sample sequenced in a study of blood T cell repertoires in COVID-19. Generated by immunoSEQ multiplex PCR, the TCRdb table keeps only in-frame clones and is missing some. The table records more than 250,000 clones, 70% to 90% of them present only once. Sequencing was done on a sample of PBMCs or T cells enriched from blood (not recorded which). All receptors derive from a middle-aged woman with acute COVID-19.

J is TRBJ1-2 and V is TRBV25-1, with D uncertain. V was trimmed by 0 bases and J by 0 bases, leaving 11 bases between them. Germline CDR1 is MGHDK and CDR2 is SYGVNS. CDR3 length: 16 amino acids. CDR3 DNA: TGTGCCAGCAGTGAATATAACCAGGTAGCTAACTATGGCTACACCTTC. The encoded protein is CASSEYNQVANYGYTF.

The chain couples TRBV24-1 to TRBJ1-2, with TRBD1 matching 10 bases. The CDR3 spans 14 residues. With 10 bases clipped from V and 5 bases from J, the junction kept 9 bases outside the gene matches. CDR1 and CDR2 from the germline V gene are KGHDR and SFDVKD. This CDR3 is CATNPGQGKYGYTF. The CDR3 DNA follows: TGTGCCACTAACCCGGGACAGGGGAAATATGGCTACACCTTC.

V is TRBV19 and J is TRBJ1-1; TRBD1 matches at 7 bases. V was pared by 6 bases and J by 3 bases, with 16 bases of the junction left unmatched. The CDR3 is made up of 17 amino acids. Germline-derived CDR1 and CDR2 are LNHDA and SQIVND (reference sequence). DNA of the CDR3: TGTGCCAGTAGACCCCTAATCCTAGACAGGGTTTACACTGAAGCTTTCTTT. This encodes CASRPLILDRVYTEAFF.

The chain employs TRBV10-1 and TRBJ2-1; maybe TRBD2 (7 bases). This CDR3 has 16 residues. Trimming took 3 bases from V and 5 from J, leaving 17 bases between them. Per germline, CDR1 WNHNN and CDR2 SYGVQD (reference sequence). The CDR3 DNA reads TGCGCCAGCAGTGATCTTACGGGGGGCGCGGACAATGAGCAGTTCTTC. Translated, it gives CASSDLTGGADNEQFF.

V and J are TRBV18 and TRBJ2-2; TRBD1 aligns across 8 bases. Germline-derived CDR1 and CDR2 are KGHSH and LQKENI. There are 18 residues in the CDR3. J gave up 2 bases and V 1 base, and 9 bases lay outside the gene matches. The CDR3 loop reads CASSPLPTGEYNTGELFF. Written as DNA, the CDR3 is TGTGCCAGCTCACCACTTCCGACAGGGGAGTACAACACCGGGGAGCTGTTTTTT.

The chain uses TRBV24-1 and TRBJ1-5; a possible D gene is TRBD1 (5 bases). The CDR3 covers 14 residues. V was cut by 3 bases and J by 4 bases, with 9 bases left in between. The germline V gene encodes CDR1 KGHDR and CDR2 SFDVKD. The CDR3 DNA follows: TGTGCCACCAGTGATGCCCGACAGAATCAGCCCCAGCATTTT. It encodes CATSDARQNQPQHF.

The chain's CDR3 is CASSPPPGAPAQYF. The CDR3 coding sequence is TGCGCCAGCAGCCCCCCCCCGGGAGCCCCCGCGCAGTATTTT. The V and J genes are TRBV4-1 and TRBJ2-3; D perhaps matches TRBD2 (6 bases). The CDR3 runs 14 residues. Germline-derived CDR1 and CDR2 are MGHRA and YSYEKL. V lost 4 bases and J 10 bases, leaving 18 bases between the germline ends.

This chain joins TRBV5-1 and TRBJ2-1, with 7 bases fitting TRBD2. The CDR3 totals 17 residues. Germline values: CDR1 SGHRS, CDR2 YFSETQ. After removal of 4 bases from V and 4 bases from J, the junction contained 14 bases not matched to a gene. The CDR3 protein is CASSRSGAGERYNEQFF. CDR3 nucleotides: TGCGCCAGCAGCCGATCTGGGGCGGGAGAAAGGTACAATGAGCAGTTCTTC. The full variable domain, with the rest looked up from reference TRBV5-1 and TRBJ2-1, is KAGVTQTPRYLIKTRGQQVTLSCSPISGHRSVSWYQQTPGQGLQFLFEYFSETQRNKGNFPGRFSGRQFSNSRSEMNVSTLELGDSALYLCASSRSGAGERYNEQFFGPGTRLTVL.

The chain links TRBV7-9 to TRBJ2-7; 7 bases line up with TRBD1. Germline lookup yields CDR1 SEHNR and CDR2 FQNEAQ (reference sequence). The V and J ends lost 4 bases and 3 bases, in that order; junction bases with no gene match: 6. This CDR3 contains 14 residues. The CDR3 region has the DNA TGTGCCAGCAGCTCAGGGGACAGTGTCTACGAGCAGTACTTC. It encodes CASSSGDSVYEQYF.

V is TRBV3-1 (or the pseudogene TRBV3-2) and J is TRBJ2-1, with TRBD2 matching over 10 bases. The germline gives CDR1 LGHDT, CDR2 YNNKEL (reference sequence). The CDR3 is 15 amino acids. J gave up 5 bases and V 1 base, and 2 bases lay outside the gene matches. The CDR3 DNA reads TGTGCCAGCAGCCAAGGTCTAGCGGGGGACAATGAGCAGTTCTTC. It encodes CASSQGLAGDNEQFF.

The V gene is TRBV7-9, the J gene TRBJ1-2; tentatively, D is TRBD1 (6 bases). Germline CDR1 is SEHNR and CDR2 is FQNEAQ (reference sequence). The length of the CDR3 is 16 residues. Trimming pared 1 base from V and 8 bases from J, leaving 20 bases between. In DNA form, the CDR3 reads TGTGCCAGCAGCTTAGAAGGTGGCCAGGGGCGAAGGGGCTACACCTTC. Translating gives CASSLEGGQGRRGYTF.

The chain links TRBV9 to TRBJ2-3; 7 bases are a match to TRBD2. The CDR3 loop spans 19 amino acids. Trimming removed 0 bases from V and 2 bases from J; junction bases left unmatched: 15. Germline V lookup: CDR1 SGDLS, CDR2 YYNGEE. CDR3 sequence (DNA): TGTGCCAGCAGCGTAGACCCCGGACTAGGAACATCTAACACAGATACGCAGTATTTT. Its protein product is CASSVDPGLGTSNTDTQYF.

The chain uses TRBV7-8 and TRBJ2-7; TRBD1 matches at 10 bases. Germline-derived CDR1 and CDR2 are SGHVS and FQNEAQ. This CDR3 spans 14 amino acids. The junction had 4 bases not matched to a gene; V was cut back by 5 bases and J by 3 bases. CDR3 DNA: TGTGCCAGCAGCCACGGACAGGGGGTCTACGAGCAGTACTTC. This encodes CASSHGQGVYEQYF.

In the case of this clone: At one of its ends the junction is not consistent with the germline gene, which may arise from a read error. This chain connects TRBV7-7 to TRBJ2-5; 10 bases agree with TRBD1. Germline CDR1 SSHAT, CDR2 FNYEAQ (reference sequence). This CDR3 region has 14 residues. CDR3 DNA sequence: TGTGCTAGCAGCTGGGACAGGGGTAGTGAGACCCAGTACTTC. This translates into CASSWDRGSETQYF.

J is TRBJ1-1 and V is TRBV5-1; the D gene is possibly TRBD1 (5 bases). The germline CDR1 and CDR2 sequences are SGHRS and YFSETQ. This CDR3 contains 15 residues. The V end lost 0 bases, the J end lost 6 bases, and 15 bases lay between the germline ends. CDR3: CASSLVSGSRAEAFF. CDR3 sequence (DNA): TGCGCCAGCAGCTTGGTATCAGGGTCCCGGGCTGAAGCTTTCTTT.

J is TRBJ2-1 and V is TRBV30, with D maybe TRBD2 (6 bases). Trimming stripped 5 bases from V and 5 bases from J, with 19 bases between. Germline lookup yields CDR1 GTSNPN and CDR2 SVGIG (reference sequence). This CDR3 region has 15 residues. CDR3 residues: CAWGTGNRGDNEQFF. The DNA of the CDR3 is TGTGCCTGGGGTACTGGCAATCGCGGGGACAATGAGCAGTTCTTC.

This chain joins TRBV5-1 and TRBJ1-1; D call uncertain. The CDR3 spans 19 residues. Trimming took off 1 base at V and 2 bases at J, with 24 bases between the two ends. The germline gives CDR1 SGHRS, CDR2 YFSETQ. DNA for the CDR3: TGCGCCAGCAGCTTGACATGGCGTGGCAGCGGAAATTTTAACACTGAAGCTTTCTTT. This sequence encodes CASSLTWRGSGNFNTEAFF.

V is TRBV6-4 and J is TRBJ2-6, with 7 bases fitting TRBD2. V was clipped by 8 bases and J by 2 bases; unmatched bases: 6. Germline assignment: CDR1 MRHNA and CDR2 SNTAGT. The CDR3 contains 15 residues. CDR3 amino acids: CASGASGTGANVLTF. CDR3 DNA sequence: TGTGCCAGCGGAGCTAGCGGAACTGGGGCCAACGTCCTGACTTTC.

Of note for this clone: The limits of the CDR3 on the DNA are not certain, so only TCRdb's listed CDR3 is given. The chain joins TRBV28 to TRBJ1-5; TRBD1 is taken as the D call from the table, unchecked against the DNA. Germline CDR1 is MDHEN and CDR2 is SYDVKM. 15 amino acids form the CDR3, both terminal residues included. CDR3: CASSTSTLSNQPQHF.

Only a few counts were recorded for this clone. The V gene is TRBV24-1, the J gene TRBJ2-3; 9 nucleotides line up with TRBD1. J lost 2 bases, V lost 3 bases, and 5 bases had no gene match. Germline V gene data show CDR1 as KGHDR and CDR2 as SFDVKD. The CDR3 sequence is 16 residues long. CDR3 amino acids: CATSDQTGGITDTQYF. CDR3 nucleotide sequence: TGTGCCACCAGTGATCAGACAGGGGGGATCACAGATACGCAGTATTTT.

This chain uses TRBV3-1 (or the pseudogene TRBV3-2) with TRBJ1-2; D is unclear. Trimming took 0 bases from V and 0 from J, leaving 8 bases between them. Germline assignment: CDR1 LGHDT and CDR2 YNNKEL (reference sequence). The CDR3 has 15 residues. The CDR3 loop reads CASSQDSAANYGYTF. The CDR3, as DNA: TGTGCCAGCAGCCAAGACTCCGCAGCTAACTATGGCTACACCTTC.

This clone has a handful of counts. The rearrangement links TRBV19 to TRBJ1-5; D gene uncertain. V was shortened by 3 bases and J by 4 bases, with 13 bases between the two germline ends. The CDR3 covers 15 residues. The germline gives CDR1 LNHDA, CDR2 SQIVND (reference sequence). In nucleotides, the CDR3 is TGTGCCAGTAGTATGATGCGAGGTTCGAATCAGCCCCAGCATTTT. It codes for CASSMMRGSNQPQHF.